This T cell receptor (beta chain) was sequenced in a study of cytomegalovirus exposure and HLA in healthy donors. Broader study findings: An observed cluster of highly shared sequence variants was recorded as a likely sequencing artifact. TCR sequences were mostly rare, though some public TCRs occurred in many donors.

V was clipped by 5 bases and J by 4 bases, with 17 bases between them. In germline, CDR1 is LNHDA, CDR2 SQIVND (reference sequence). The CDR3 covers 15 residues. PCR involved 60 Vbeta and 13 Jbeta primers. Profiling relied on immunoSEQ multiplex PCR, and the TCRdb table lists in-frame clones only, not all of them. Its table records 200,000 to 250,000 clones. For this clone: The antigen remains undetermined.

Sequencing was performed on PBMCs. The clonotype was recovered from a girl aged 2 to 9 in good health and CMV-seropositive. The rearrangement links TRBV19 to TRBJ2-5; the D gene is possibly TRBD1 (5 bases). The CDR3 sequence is CASSLLRGSGETQYF. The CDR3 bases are TGTGCCAGTAGTCTTCTTAGGGGATCTGGAGAGACCCAGTACTTC.